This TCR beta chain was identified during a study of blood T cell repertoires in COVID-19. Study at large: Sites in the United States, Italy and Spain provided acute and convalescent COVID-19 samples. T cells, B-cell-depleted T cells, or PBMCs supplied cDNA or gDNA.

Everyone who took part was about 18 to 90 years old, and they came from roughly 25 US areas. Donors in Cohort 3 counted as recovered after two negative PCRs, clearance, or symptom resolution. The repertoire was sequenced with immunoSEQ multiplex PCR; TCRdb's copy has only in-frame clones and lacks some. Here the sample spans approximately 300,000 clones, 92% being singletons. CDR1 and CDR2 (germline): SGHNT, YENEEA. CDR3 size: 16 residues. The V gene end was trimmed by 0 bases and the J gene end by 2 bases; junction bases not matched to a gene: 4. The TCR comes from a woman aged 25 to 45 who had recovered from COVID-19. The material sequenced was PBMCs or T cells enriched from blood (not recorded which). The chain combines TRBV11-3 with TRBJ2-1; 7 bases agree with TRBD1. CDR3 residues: CASSLEGGAAYNEQFF. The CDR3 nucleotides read TGTGCCAGCAGCTTAGAAGGGGGCGCAGCCTACAATGAGCAGTTCTTC.